This T cell receptor beta chain was observed in a study of CD8 T cells in ankylosing spondylitis. Study findings and constraints: Researchers report that disease-linked clones proved CD8+ and relatively rare in peripheral blood. Reportedly, significant enrichment of disease-linked clones occurred in matched ankylosing spondylitis synovial fluid.

Each TCR beta library was made by quantitative 5'-RACE that incorporated molecular barcodes. TCRdb recomputed calls from the 5' RACE reads with MiXCR, one row per CDR3 protein. Of more than 150,000 distinct CDR3 sequences in the sample, under 14% are singletons; the top ten hold about 27%. Germline lookup yields CDR1 SQVTM and CDR2 ANQGSEA. V lost 3 bases and J 5 bases, leaving 13 bases between the germline ends. The CDR3 is 14 amino acids. This clonotype showed up many times. No antigen is known for it. This clonotype was sampled from a male donor with ankylosing spondylitis or in good health (not recorded which). This chain joins TRBV29-1 and TRBJ2-2, with TRBD1 as a possible D gene (6 bases). Sequencing input: blood, either unsorted or a sorted T cell fraction (not recorded which). The CDR3 coding sequence is TGCAGCGTTGAGGTCGGCAGGGGAACCGGGGAGCTGTTTTTT. Its translation: CSVEVGRGTGELFF.